This T cell receptor beta chain is drawn from a study of blood T cell repertoires in COVID-19. This clone was detected once. The ends were cut back, 0 bases at V and 0 bases at J, with 11 bases in the middle. There are 16 residues in the CDR3. Germline V lookup: CDR1 ENHRY, CDR2 SYGVKD. TCRdb's copy holds only in-frame clones and misses some; the assay was immunoSEQ multiplex PCR. The sample comprises tens of thousands of clones, about four fifths of which are singletons, and roughly 5% rests with the top ten. Input material: peripheral blood. The clonotype comes from a woman older than 75 with active or convalescent COVID-19. This sequence joins TRBV10-3 and TRBJ1-1, with a possible D match to TRBD1 (5 bases). The CDR3: CAISESWTLMNTEAFF. The CDR3 DNA follows: TGTGCCATCAGTGAGTCATGGACATTAATGAACACTGAAGCTTTCTTT.